This is a list of T cell receptor beta chains from one sample in a study of memory CD4+ T cells and cytomegalovirus serostatus. The method was immunoSEQ multiplex PCR; TCRdb's version includes in-frame clones alone and lacks a portion of them. The sample lists some 48,000 clones, about 78% seen once, with 0.65% to 0.85% in the top ten. Material for sequencing was memory CD4+ T cells from blood. These receptors all stem from an adult in good health and CMV-seronegative. CDR3s include the opening cysteine and the closing phenylalanine or tryptophan. The D gene is left open where the match is weak. A row's size may be missing; if present it is once, few, many or a size class.

J	V	D	size	DNA	CDR3
TRBJ2-7	TRBV6-6	-	-	TGTGCCAGCAGTTTACAGGACTCCTACGAGCAGTACTTC	CASSLQDSYEQYF
TRBJ1-1	TRBV5-5	-	-	TGTGCCAGCAGCCATCCAGGGCTGAACACTGAAGCTTTCTTT	CASSHPGLNTEAFF
TRBJ1-2	TRBV15	-	-	TGTGCCACCAGCGGATTTACAGACTATGGCTACACCTTC	CATSGFTDYGYTF
TRBJ2-2	TRBV30	-	-	TGTGCCTGGAGTCTTATTCAGGGGGGCGGGGAGCTGTTTTTT	CAWSLIQGGGELFF
TRBJ2-3	TRBV7-9	-	-	TGTGCCAGCGGGCGTTTAGATACGCAGTATTTT	CASGRLDTQYF
TRBJ1-2	TRBV28	-	once	TGTGCCAGCAGTCCCGGCCCCCCGAGAAGGTATGGCTACACCTTC	CASSPGPPRRYGYTF
TRBJ2-5	TRBV12-2	-	-	TGTGCAAGTCGCTTACCTCGGGACACCCCCCGGGACTTC	CASRLPRDTPRDF
TRBJ2-1	TRBV27	-	-	TGTGCCAGCAGTCGAACCAGACAGACGAATGAGCAGTTCTTC	CASSRTRQTNEQFF
TRBJ2-3	TRBV6-5	-	-	TGTGCCAGCAGCTACCCAGGGGCGATAACGCAGTATTTT	CASSYPGAITQYF
TRBJ2-2	TRBV2	TRBD2	-	TGTGCCAGCAGTGGGACTAGCGGAGGCACCGGGGAGCTGTTTTTT	CASSGTSGGTGELFF
TRBJ2-5	TRBV6-1	-	-	TGTGCCAGCAGTGGGGGGGCTAGGGTGGAGACCCAGTACTTC	CASSGGARVETQYF
TRBJ1-2	TRBV28	TRBD1	-	TGTGCCAGCACCTCGGGACAGCTCTATGGCTACACCTTC	CASTSGQLYGYTF
TRBJ2-3	TRBV5-1	-	-	TGCGCCAGCAGCCAGACTATGCAGAACACAGATACGCAGTATTTT	CASSQTMQNTDTQYF
TRBJ2-1	TRBV2	-	-	TGTGCCAGCAGGAGGGAGTCCGTAGGTGAGCAGTTCTTC	CASRRESVGEQFF
TRBJ1-2	TRBV19	TRBD1	once	TGTGCCAGCCGACGGGACAGGGGGCTCTCTTCAGGCTACACCTTC	CASRRDRGLSSGYTF
TRBJ1-4	TRBV5-1	-	-	TGCGCCAGCAGCTATTCGAGTTCTTCTAATGAAAAACTGTTTTTT	CASSYSSSSNEKLFF
TRBJ2-1	TRBV9	TRBD2	medium-sized	TGTGCCAGCAGCGTAGGCAGCGGGAGCGGTAATGAGCAGTTCTTC	CASSVGSGSGNEQFF
TRBJ2-3	TRBV2	-	few	TGTGCCAGCAGTCGAGGGGTCGCAGATACGCAGTATTTT	CASSRGVADTQYF
TRBJ1-4	TRBV7-9	-	-	TGTGCCAGCAGCTTAGTAGGTCTTCCCCAACTGTTTTTT	CASSLVGLPQLFF
TRBJ2-3	TRBV28	-	-	TGTGCCAGCAGTCCCTGGCAGGGTGCTTCAGATACGCAGTATTTT	CASSPWQGASDTQYF
TRBJ1-5	TRBV2	-	-	TGTGCCAGCAGCCCCATCCTTTGGGGGCAGCCCCAGCATTTT	CASSPILWGQPQHF
TRBJ1-5	TRBV10-2	-	-	TGCGCCAGCTCGGCAGAGAATCAGCCCCAGCATTTT	CASSAENQPQHF
TRBJ1-1	TRBV5-4	-	-	TGTGCCAGCAGCTTGGCGGGCAGGCTGCGGAACACTGAAGCTTTCTTT	CASSLAGRLRNTEAFF
TRBJ2-7	TRBV27	-	-	TGTGCCAGCAGTTTGTTCAGGGGCTACGAGCAGTACTTC	CASSLFRGYEQYF
TRBJ1-1	TRBV19	-	few	TGTGCCAGTAGTATGGAGTCCTGGGGATCAAACACTGAAGCTTTCTTT	CASSMESWGSNTEAFF
TRBJ2-7	TRBV14	-	-	TGTGCCAGCAGCCAAGCGGTCGGGTACGAGCAGTACTTC	CASSQAVGYEQYF
TRBJ2-1	TRBV14	TRBD2	-	TGTGCCAGCAGCCCCCGAAGCGGGAGGGCGAATGAGCAGTTCTTC	CASSPRSGRANEQFF
TRBJ2-3	TRBV5-1	-	few	TGCGCCAGCAGCTTAGGACAGTCGCTAAGCACAGATACGCAGTATTTT	CASSLGQSLSTDTQYF
TRBJ1-4	TRBV10-2	-	-	TGCGCCAGCGCCGTCTGGGCGGAAAATGAAAAACTGTTTTTT	CASAVWAENEKLFF
TRBJ2-1	TRBV2	TRBD2	-	TGTGCCAGCAGCGCTTCTCTAGCGGGGGCCTACAATGAGCAGTTCTTC	CASSASLAGAYNEQFF
TRBJ1-1	TRBV4-1	-	medium-sized	TGCGCCAGCAGCCAAGGTTGGGCCAGGGGCTCTGTGAACACTGAAGCTTTCTTT	CASSQGWARGSVNTEAFF